This T cell receptor beta chain derives from a study of control samples from healthy donors and cancer patients. Measured with immunoSEQ multiplex PCR; TCRdb has only the in-frame clones, and not every one. The data hold approximately 150,000 clones, with approximately 93% observed a single time. This CDR3 is 14 amino acids long. The V and J ends lost 0 bases and 3 bases, in that order; junction bases with no gene match: 1. Germline V gene sequence: CDR1 SGHRS, CDR2 YFSETQ. This clonotype was obtained from a man aged 18 to 29 in good health. The J gene is TRBJ2-5, the V gene TRBV5-1; 8 nucleotides match TRBD1. The sequenced sample was blood. CDR3: CASSLGGQEETQYF. As DNA, the CDR3 is TGCGCCAGCAGCTTGGGGGGACAGGAAGAGACCCAGTACTTC.